The source of this T cell receptor beta chain is a study of T-cell reconstitution after alpha-beta-depleted transplantation in children. Study results and limitations: Alpha-beta T cells present about two months after transplant were reported to originate from several hundred expanded graft clones.

In its sample, this clonotype was seen a few times. Its antigen is as yet unknown. Preparation of the TCRbeta library was carried out with unique molecular identifiers. From the PCR reads, TCRdb called clonotypes with MiXCR, one entry per CDR3 protein. The sample gives approximately 800,000 distinct CDR3 sequences, roughly 15% of which show up once; around 5.3% is in the top ten. This specimen consisted of PBMCs, mostly from graft donor cells, obtained 360 days after TCRalphabeta/CD19-depleted stem cell transplant. The TCR was taken from a male patient younger than 18 who had a stem cell transplant for acute lymphoblastic leukemia, so the T cells may come from the graft donor.

CDR3 in DNA: TGTGCCATCAGTGAGTCGGGAGGGGCCACTCTCAATGAGCAGTTCTTC. It codes for CAISESGGATLNEQFF. This rearrangement joins TRBV10-3 to TRBJ2-1; TRBD2 matches at 7 bases. The CDR3 loop spans 16 amino acids. J was trimmed by 6 bases and V by 0 bases; bases with no gene match: 8. Germline CDR1 is ENHRY and CDR2 is SYGVKD.